The source of this TCR beta chain is a study of control samples from healthy donors and cancer patients. TCRdb keeps only in-frame clones here, not all; method: immunoSEQ multiplex PCR. The sample holds under 200,000 clones, roughly 93% seen once. Per germline, CDR1 LGHDT and CDR2 YNNKEL (reference sequence). This CDR3 spans 14 amino acids. V was trimmed by 6 bases and J by 4 bases, leaving 15 bases between them. The sequenced sample consisted of blood. The chain combines TRBV3-1 (or the pseudogene TRBV3-2) with TRBJ1-2; TRBD1 might be the D (6 bases). This TCR came from a woman in her sixties in good health. CDR3 protein: CASRLGQISYGYTF. CDR3 coding DNA: TGTGCCAGCAGGCTCGGACAGATCTCCTATGGCTACACCTTC.